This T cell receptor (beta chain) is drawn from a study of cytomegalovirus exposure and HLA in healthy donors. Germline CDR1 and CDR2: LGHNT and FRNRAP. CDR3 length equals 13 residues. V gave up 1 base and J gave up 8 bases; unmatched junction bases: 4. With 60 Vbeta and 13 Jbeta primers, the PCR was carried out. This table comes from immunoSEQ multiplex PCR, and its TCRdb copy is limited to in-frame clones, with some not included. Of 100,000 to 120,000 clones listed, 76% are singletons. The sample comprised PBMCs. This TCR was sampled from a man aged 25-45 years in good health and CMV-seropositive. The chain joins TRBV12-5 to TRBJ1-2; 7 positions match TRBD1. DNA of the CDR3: TGTGCTAGTGGTTTGGCAGGACAGGCCGGCTACACCTTC. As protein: CASGLAGQAGYTF.